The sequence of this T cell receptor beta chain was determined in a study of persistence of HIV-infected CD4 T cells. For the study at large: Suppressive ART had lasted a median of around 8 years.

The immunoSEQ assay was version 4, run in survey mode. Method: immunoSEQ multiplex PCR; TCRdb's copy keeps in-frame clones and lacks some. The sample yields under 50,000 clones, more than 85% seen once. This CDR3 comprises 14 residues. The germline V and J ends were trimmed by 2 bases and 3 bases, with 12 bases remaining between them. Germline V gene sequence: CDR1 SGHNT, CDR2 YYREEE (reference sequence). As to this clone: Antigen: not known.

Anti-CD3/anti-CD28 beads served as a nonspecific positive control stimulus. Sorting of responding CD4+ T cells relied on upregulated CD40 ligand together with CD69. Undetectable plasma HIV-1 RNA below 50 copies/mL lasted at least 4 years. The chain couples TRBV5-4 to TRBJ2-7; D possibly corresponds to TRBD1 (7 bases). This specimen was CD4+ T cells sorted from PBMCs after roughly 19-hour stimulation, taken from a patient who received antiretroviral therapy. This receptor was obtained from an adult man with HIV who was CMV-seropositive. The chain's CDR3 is CASSFAGQIYEQYF. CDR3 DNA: TGTGCCAGCAGCTTCGCGGGACAGATCTACGAGCAGTACTTC.